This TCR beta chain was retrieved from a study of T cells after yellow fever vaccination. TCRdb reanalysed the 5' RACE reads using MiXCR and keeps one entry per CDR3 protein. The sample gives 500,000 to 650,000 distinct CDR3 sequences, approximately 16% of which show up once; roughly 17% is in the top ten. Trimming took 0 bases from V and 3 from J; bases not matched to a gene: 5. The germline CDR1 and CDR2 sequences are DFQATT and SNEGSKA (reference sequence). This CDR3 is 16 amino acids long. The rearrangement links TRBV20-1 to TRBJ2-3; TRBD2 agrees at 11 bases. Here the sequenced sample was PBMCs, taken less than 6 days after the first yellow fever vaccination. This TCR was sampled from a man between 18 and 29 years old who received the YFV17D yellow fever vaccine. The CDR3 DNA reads TGCAGTGCTAGAGATAGGGTAGCGGGAGGGACAGATACGCAGTATTTT. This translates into CSARDRVAGGTDTQYF.